The clone carrying this T cell receptor beta chain has more than one count but fewer than ten. The sample contains more than one DNA sequence encoding this CDR3. The data were obtained in a study of cytomegalovirus exposure and HLA in healthy donors. PCR was performed using 60 Vbeta and 13 Jbeta primers. Data came from immunoSEQ multiplex PCR; TCRdb stores just in-frame clones and leaves some out. The sample contains some 120,000 clones, 81% of which appear only once. The CDR3 contains 14 residues. Per germline, CDR1 SGHVS and CDR2 FNYEAQ. V lost 3 bases, J lost 3 bases, and 0 bases stayed unmatched. The sequencing input was PBMCs. The rearrangement joins TRBV7-6 to TRBJ1-1, with TRBD1 matching 11 bases. The source is a woman aged 40 to 49 in good health and CMV-seronegative. CDR3 region: CASSLGQGDTEAFF. The DNA for the CDR3 is TGTGCCAGCAGCTTGGGACAGGGGGACACTGAAGCTTTCTTT.